This TCR beta chain appears in the sequencing data of a study of technical replicates of blood from several donors. TCRdb's copy holds only in-frame clones and misses some; the assay was immunoSEQ multiplex PCR. The sample shows under 85,000 clones, under 95% of them seen only once. The sample taken for sequencing was T cells isolated from PBMCs. The sequence was obtained from a human donor in good health.

CDR3 loop: CASSISLAPKKNSYEQYF. The CDR3 nucleotides are TGTGCCAGTAGTATTTCACTAGCGCCCAAAAAGAACTCCTACGAGCAGTACTTC. V gene TRBV19 combines with J gene TRBJ2-7; 7 nucleotides agree with TRBD2. CDR1 and CDR2 from the germline V gene are LNHDA and SQIVND (reference sequence). V lost 3 bases to trimming and J lost 0 bases; unmatched junction nucleotides: 14. CDR3 length equals 18 residues.